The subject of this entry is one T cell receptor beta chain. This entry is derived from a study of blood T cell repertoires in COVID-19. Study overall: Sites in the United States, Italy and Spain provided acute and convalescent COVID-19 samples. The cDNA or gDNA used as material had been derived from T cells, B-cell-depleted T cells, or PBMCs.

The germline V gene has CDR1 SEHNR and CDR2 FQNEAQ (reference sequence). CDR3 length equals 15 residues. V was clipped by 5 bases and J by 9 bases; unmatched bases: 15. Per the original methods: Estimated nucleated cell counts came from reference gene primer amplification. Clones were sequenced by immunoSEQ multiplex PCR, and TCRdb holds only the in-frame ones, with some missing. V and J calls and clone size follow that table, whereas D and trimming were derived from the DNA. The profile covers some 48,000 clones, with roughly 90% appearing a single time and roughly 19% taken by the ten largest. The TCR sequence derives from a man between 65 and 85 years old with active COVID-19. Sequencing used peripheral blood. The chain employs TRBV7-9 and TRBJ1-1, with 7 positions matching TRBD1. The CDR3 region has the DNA TGTGCCAGCAGCGGGCCGGGCCTTCTAAGGGGGCAAGCTTTCTTT. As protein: CASSGPGLLRGQAFF.